This record concerns one T cell receptor (beta chain) sequence. The ends lost 6 bases at V and 2 bases at J; junction bases unmatched: 8. The germline V gene has CDR1 MNHEY and CDR2 SVGAGI. The CDR3 is made up of 15 amino acids. This entry comes from a study of OX40 agonist ivuxolimab in advanced cancers. The method was immunoSEQ multiplex PCR; TCRdb's version includes in-frame clones alone and lacks a portion of them. The data show fewer than 60,000 clones, approximately 80% seen once. This material consisted of CD4+ or CD8+ T cells sorted from blood, taken in a trial of the OX40 agonist ivuxolimab. The clonotype originates from an adult with an advanced solid tumor such as melanoma, head and neck, liver or kidney cancer. V and J are TRBV6-5 and TRBJ2-7, with TRBD1 matching over 9 bases. In nucleotides, the CDR3 is TGTGCCAGCAGGAGGACAGGGGACAAAACCTACGAGCAGTACTTC. Encoded protein: CASRRTGDKTYEQYF.